These T cell receptor beta chains were read from a single sample in a study of blood T cell repertoires in COVID-19. Data came from immunoSEQ multiplex PCR; TCRdb stores just in-frame clones and leaves some out. The repertoire holds around 57,000 clones, with around 89% as singletons. Sequencing was done on a sample of peripheral blood. These receptors all stem from a human donor with active COVID-19. The donor label of this sample is uncertain. Each CDR3 is given with its conserved first and last residue. Fields, in order: V gene, clone size, D gene, J gene, CDR3 protein, CDR3 DNA. A D gene is named only where the DNA matches it firmly. Not every row has a clone size; where given, it reads once, few, many or a size class.

>TRBV18|.|TRBD1|TRBJ2-1
CASSPDRGFGEQFF
TGTGCCAGCTCACCAGACAGGGGTTTCGGTGAGCAGTTCTTC
>TRBV27|once|.|TRBJ2-7
CASSSTPGTIHEQYF
TGTGCCAGCAGTTCCACCCCAGGGACAATCCACGAGCAGTACTTC
>TRBV2|.|TRBD1|TRBJ2-7
CASEDRGPSYEQYF
TGTGCCAGCGAGGACAGGGGACCTTCCTACGAGCAGTACTTC
>TRBV13|.|TRBD2|TRBJ2-5
CASSWREGEETQYF
TGTGCCAGCAGCTGGCGGGAGGGTGAAGAGACCCAGTACTTC
>TRBV28|.|TRBD1|TRBJ2-3
CASSSTGGTDTQYF
TGTGCCAGCAGTTCGACAGGGGGGACAGATACGCAGTATTTT
>TRBV15|.|.|TRBJ1-2
CATSRVGGRSNYGYTF
TGTGCCACCAGCAGAGTCGGAGGCAGGTCTAACTATGGCTACACCTTC
>TRBV14|.|.|TRBJ2-3
CASSRPAITDTQYF
TGTGCCAGCAGCCGACCAGCGATCACAGATACGCAGTATTTT
>TRBV9|.|.|TRBJ2-2
CASSVQSEVTGELFF
TGTGCCAGCAGCGTCCAGAGCGAGGTCACCGGGGAGCTGTTTTTT
>TRBV28|.|TRBD2|TRBJ2-2
CASLAGDRTGELFF
TGTGCCAGCTTAGCGGGAGATCGGACCGGGGAGCTGTTTTTT
>TRBV13|.|TRBD2|TRBJ2-7
CASSFGTSGLSYEQYF
TGTGCCAGCAGCTTCGGGACTAGCGGGCTATCCTACGAGCAGTACTTC
>TRBV14|.|TRBD2|TRBJ2-5
CASSEGLAGGIETQYF
TGTGCCAGCAGCGAGGGACTAGCGGGAGGGATAGAGACCCAGTACTTC
>TRBV18|.|.|TRBJ1-5
CASSPMGQDQPQHF
TGTGCCAGCTCACCAATGGGTCAGGATCAGCCCCAGCATTTT
>TRBV27|.|.|TRBJ2-1
CASSLMGGRSEQFF
TGTGCCAGCAGTTTAATGGGTGGGAGAAGTGAGCAGTTCTTC
>TRBV4-3|.|.|TRBJ1-3
CASSQSGALSGNTIYF
TGCGCCAGCAGCCAATCCGGAGCGCTCTCTGGAAACACCATATATTTT
>TRBV24-1|.|.|TRBJ1-1
CATSDSENTEAFF
TGTGCCACCAGTGATTCAGAAAACACTGAAGCTTTCTTT
>TRBV6-5|.|.|TRBJ2-7
CASSPYGGSYEQYF
TGTGCCAGCAGCCCGTATGGGGGGAGCTACGAGCAGTACTTC
>TRBV6-6|.|.|TRBJ2-1
CASSPAVAGKGYEQFF
TGTGCCAGCAGTCCAGCCGTTGCGGGGAAAGGTTATGAGCAGTTCTTC
>TRBV27|.|.|TRBJ1-1
CASSLSVRAEAFF
TGTGCCAGCAGTTTATCCGTACGGGCTGAAGCTTTCTTT
>TRBV24-1|.|.|TRBJ1-2
CATSDHSSSYGYTF
TGTGCCACCAGTGACCACAGTTCTTCCTATGGCTACACCTTC
>TRBV14|.|.|TRBJ1-3
CASSFVSGNTIYF
TGTGCCAGCAGCTTCGTCTCTGGAAACACCATATATTTT
>TRBV7-2|.|.|TRBJ2-7
CASSFIGTYYEQYF
TGTGCCAGCAGCTTCATTGGGACTTACTACGAGCAGTACTTC
>TRBV21-1|.|.|TRBJ2-1
CASSIPGLVSYNEQFF
TGTGCCAGCAGCATACCGGGACTAGTATCCTACAATGAGCAGTTCTTC
>TRBV19|.|TRBD2|TRBJ2-5
CASSTLAGAHETQYF
TGTGCCAGTAGTACCCTAGCGGGGGCTCATGAGACCCAGTACTTC
>TRBV5-6|.|TRBD1|TRBJ1-3
CASSPNKGGRSGNTIYF
TGTGCCAGCAGCCCAAACAAAGGGGGCCGCTCTGGAAACACCATATATTTT
>TRBV6-5|.|.|TRBJ2-3
CASRPGWSTDTQYF
TGTGCCAGCAGGCCAGGTTGGAGCACAGATACGCAGTATTTT
>TRBV11-2|.|TRBD2|TRBJ2-1
CASSHLGREFYNEQFF
TGTGCCAGCAGCCACCTGGGGCGGGAGTTCTACAATGAGCAGTTCTTC
>TRBV5-1|.|TRBD2|TRBJ2-3
CASSLGLAGHNTDTQYF
TGCGCCAGCAGCCTGGGACTAGCGGGACACAACACAGATACGCAGTATTTT
>TRBV5-1|.|TRBD2|TRBJ2-1
CASSLDTSGIYEQFF
TGCGCCAGCAGCTTGGATACTAGCGGGATTTATGAGCAGTTCTTC
>TRBV30|.|.|TRBJ2-7
CAWSEGLQGGEQYF
TGTGCCTGGAGTGAGGGGCTTCAGGGGGGCGAGCAGTACTTC
>TRBV30|.|.|TRBJ1-3
CAWSQAGNTIYF
TGTGCCTGGTCGCAGGCGGGGAACACCATATATTTT
>TRBV7-6|.|.|TRBJ2-7
CASSSPLGRGDEQYF
TGTGCCAGCAGCTCCCCGCTAGGCAGGGGCGACGAGCAGTACTTC
>TRBV5-1|.|.|TRBJ2-3
CASSTQGYSTDTQYF
TGCGCCAGCAGCACTCAGGGCTATAGCACAGATACGCAGTATTTT